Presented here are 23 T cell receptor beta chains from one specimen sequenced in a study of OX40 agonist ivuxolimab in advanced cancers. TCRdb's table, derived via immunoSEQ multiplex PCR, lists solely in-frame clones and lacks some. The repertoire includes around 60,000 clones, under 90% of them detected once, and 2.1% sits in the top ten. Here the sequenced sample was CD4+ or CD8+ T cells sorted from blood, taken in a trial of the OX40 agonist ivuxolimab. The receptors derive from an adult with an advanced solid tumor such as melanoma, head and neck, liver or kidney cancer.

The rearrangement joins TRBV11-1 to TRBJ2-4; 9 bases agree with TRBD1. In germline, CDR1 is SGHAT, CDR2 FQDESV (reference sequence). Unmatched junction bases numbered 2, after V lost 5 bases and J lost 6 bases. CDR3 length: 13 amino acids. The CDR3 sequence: CASSPDRGNIQYF. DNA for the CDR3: TGTGCCAGCAGCCCGGACAGGGGAAACATTCAGTACTTC.

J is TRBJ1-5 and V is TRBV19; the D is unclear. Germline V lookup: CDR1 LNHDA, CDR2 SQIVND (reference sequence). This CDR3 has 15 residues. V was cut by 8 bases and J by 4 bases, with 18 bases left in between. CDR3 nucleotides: TGTGCCAGTCACCGACCGAGTACGCCGAATCAGCCCCAGCATTTT. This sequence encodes CASHRPSTPNQPQHF.

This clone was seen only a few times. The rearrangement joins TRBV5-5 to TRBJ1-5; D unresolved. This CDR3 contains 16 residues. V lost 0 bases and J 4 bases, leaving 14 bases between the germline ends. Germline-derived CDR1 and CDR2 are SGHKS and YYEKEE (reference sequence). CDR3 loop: CASSLGPAGVNQPQHF. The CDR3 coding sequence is TGTGCCAGCAGCTTGGGCCCTGCCGGGGTAAATCAGCCCCAGCATTTT.

Written as DNA, the CDR3 is TGTGCCAGCAGTCCCTCCGGGCTCGGGGAGCTGTTTTTT. Translated, it gives CASSPSGLGELFF. V usage is TRBV28 and J usage is TRBJ2-2; no definite D call. The germline V and J ends were trimmed by 5 bases and 7 bases, with 11 bases remaining between them. CDR1 and CDR2 (germline): MDHEN, SYDVKM. CDR3 size: 13 residues.

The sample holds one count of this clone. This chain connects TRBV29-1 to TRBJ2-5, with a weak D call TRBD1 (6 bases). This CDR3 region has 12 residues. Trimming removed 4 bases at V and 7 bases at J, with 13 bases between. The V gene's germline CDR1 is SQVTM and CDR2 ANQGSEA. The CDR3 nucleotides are TGCAGCGTTGGGCAGGAACAGGGGACCCAGTACTTC. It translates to CSVGQEQGTQYF.

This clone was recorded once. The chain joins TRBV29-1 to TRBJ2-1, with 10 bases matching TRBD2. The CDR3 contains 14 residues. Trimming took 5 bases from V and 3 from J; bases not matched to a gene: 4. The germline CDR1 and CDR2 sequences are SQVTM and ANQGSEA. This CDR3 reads CSVKGTSVYNEQFF. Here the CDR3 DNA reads TGCAGCGTTAAAGGGACTAGCGTCTACAATGAGCAGTTCTTC.

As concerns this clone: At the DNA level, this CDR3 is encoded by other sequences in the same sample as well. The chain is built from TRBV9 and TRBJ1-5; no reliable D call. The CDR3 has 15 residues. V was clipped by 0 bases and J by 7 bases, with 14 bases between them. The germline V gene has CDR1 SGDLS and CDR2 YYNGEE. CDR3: CASSVAPEGDQPQHF. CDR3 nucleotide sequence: TGTGCCAGCAGCGTAGCCCCCGAGGGCGACCAGCCCCAGCATTTT.

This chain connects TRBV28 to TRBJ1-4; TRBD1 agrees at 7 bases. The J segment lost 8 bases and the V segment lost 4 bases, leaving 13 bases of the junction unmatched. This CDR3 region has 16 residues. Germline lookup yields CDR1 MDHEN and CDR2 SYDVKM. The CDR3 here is CASSYPAQGSGEKLFF. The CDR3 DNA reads TGTGCCAGCAGTTATCCTGCACAGGGGTCGGGCGAAAAACTGTTTTTT.

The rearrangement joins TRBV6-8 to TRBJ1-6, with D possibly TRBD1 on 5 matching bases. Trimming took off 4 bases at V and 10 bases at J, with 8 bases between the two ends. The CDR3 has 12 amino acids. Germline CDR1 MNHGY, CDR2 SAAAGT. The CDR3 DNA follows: TGTGCCAGCAGTTTTCCAGGGTCACCCCTCCACTTT. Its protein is CASSFPGSPLHF.

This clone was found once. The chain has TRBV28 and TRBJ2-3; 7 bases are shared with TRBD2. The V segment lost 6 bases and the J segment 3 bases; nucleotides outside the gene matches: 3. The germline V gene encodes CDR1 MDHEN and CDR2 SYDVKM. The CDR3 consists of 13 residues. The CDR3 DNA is TGTGCCAGCAGCCGGACTAGTACAGATACGCAGTATTTT. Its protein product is CASSRTSTDTQYF.

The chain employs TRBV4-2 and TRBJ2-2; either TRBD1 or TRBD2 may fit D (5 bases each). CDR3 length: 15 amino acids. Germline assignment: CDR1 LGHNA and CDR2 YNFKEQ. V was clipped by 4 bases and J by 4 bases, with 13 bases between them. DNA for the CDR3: TGTGCCAGCAGCCCCCGGGGCCTAACCACCGGGGAGCTGTTTTTT. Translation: CASSPRGLTTGELFF.

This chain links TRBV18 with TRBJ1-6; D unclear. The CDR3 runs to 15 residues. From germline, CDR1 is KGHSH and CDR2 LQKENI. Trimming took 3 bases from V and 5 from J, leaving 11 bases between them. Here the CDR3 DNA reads TGTGCCAGCTCACCGCGGACGGCGGATAATTCACCCCTCCACTTT. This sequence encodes CASSPRTADNSPLHF.

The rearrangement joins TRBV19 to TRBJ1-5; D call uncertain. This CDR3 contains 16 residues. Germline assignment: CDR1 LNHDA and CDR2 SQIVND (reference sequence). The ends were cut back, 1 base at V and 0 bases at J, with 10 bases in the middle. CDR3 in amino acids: CASSIGRSRSNQPQHF. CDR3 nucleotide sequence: TGTGCCAGTAGTATAGGTCGCTCCCGTAGCAATCAGCCCCAGCATTTT.

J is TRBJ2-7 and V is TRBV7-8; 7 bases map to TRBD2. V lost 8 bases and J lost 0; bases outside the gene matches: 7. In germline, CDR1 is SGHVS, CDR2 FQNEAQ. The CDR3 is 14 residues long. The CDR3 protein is CASLRGVDSYEQYF. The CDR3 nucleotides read TGTGCCAGCCTTCGGGGGGTTGACTCCTACGAGCAGTACTTC.

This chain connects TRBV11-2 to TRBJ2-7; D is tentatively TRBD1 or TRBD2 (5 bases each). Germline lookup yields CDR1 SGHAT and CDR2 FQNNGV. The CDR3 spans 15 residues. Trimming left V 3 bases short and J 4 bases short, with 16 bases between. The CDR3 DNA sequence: TGTGCCAGCAGCTTTCGAGGGGCCAGGGATTACGAGCAGTACTTC. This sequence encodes CASSFRGARDYEQYF.

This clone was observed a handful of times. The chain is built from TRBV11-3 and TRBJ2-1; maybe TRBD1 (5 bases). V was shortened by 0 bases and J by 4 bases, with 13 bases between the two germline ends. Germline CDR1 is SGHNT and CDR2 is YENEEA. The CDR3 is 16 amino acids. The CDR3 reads CASSLEGNRGYNEQFF. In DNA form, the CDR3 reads TGTGCCAGCAGCTTAGAGGGGAATAGGGGTTACAATGAGCAGTTCTTC.

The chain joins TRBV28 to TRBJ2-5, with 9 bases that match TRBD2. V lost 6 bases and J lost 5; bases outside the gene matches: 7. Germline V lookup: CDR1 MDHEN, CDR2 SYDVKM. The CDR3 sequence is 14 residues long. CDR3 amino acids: CASSLSGSFETQYF. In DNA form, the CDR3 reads TGTGCCAGCAGCCTTAGCGGGAGTTTCGAGACCCAGTACTTC.

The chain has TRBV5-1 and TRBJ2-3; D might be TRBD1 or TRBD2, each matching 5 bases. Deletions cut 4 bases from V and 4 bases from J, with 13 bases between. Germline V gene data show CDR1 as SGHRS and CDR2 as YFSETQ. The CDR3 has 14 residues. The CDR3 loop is CASSQRTGPDTQYF. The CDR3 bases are TGCGCCAGCAGCCAAAGGACGGGACCAGATACGCAGTATTTT.

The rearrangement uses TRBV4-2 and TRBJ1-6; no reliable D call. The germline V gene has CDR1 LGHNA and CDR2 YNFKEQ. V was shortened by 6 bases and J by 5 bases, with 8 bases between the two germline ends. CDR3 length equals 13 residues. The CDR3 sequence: CASRFGDNSPLHF. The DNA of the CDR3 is TGTGCCAGCAGGTTTGGGGATAATTCACCCCTCCACTTT.

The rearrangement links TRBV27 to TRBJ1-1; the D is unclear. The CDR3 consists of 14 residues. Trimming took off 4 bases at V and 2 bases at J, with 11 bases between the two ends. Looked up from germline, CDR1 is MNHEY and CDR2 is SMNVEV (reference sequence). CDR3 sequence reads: CASSSQTVNTEAFF. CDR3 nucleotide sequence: TGTGCCAGCAGTTCTCAGACGGTAAACACTGAAGCTTTCTTT.

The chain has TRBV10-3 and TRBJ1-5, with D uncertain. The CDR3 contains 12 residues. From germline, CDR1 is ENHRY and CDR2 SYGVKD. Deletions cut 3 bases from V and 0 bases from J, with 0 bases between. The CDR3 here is CAISDSNQPQHF. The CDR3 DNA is TGTGCCATCAGTGATAGCAATCAGCCCCAGCATTTT.

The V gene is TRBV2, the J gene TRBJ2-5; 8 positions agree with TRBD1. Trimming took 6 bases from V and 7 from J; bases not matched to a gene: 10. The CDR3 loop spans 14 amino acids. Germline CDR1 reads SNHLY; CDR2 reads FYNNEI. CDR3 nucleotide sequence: TGTGCCAGCAGCGATGACAGGGGCATTGGGACCCAGTACTTC. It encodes CASSDDRGIGTQYF.

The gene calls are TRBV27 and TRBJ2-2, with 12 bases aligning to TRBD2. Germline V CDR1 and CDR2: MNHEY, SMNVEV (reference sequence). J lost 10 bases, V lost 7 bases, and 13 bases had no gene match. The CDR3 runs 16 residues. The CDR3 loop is CASKSGTSGPTEELFF. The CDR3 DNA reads TGTGCCAGCAAATCCGGGACTAGCGGGCCGACGGAGGAGCTGTTTTTT.